These T cell receptor beta chains were read from a single sample in a study of cytomegalovirus exposure and HLA in healthy donors. The method was immunoSEQ multiplex PCR; TCRdb's version includes in-frame clones alone and lacks a portion of them. In the table there are 100,000 to 150,000 clones, over 15% of which are singletons. The source material was PBMCs. These receptors all come from a young woman in good health and CMV-seronegative. The CDR3 runs from the conserved cysteine through the conserved F or W. The order of the fields is V gene, clone size, J gene, D gene, CDR3 DNA, CDR3 protein. D genes are given only for firm matches. Not all rows give a size; the values are once, few, many and, for expanded clones, a class.

TRBV6-1,few,TRBJ2-3,TRBD1,TGTGCCAGCAGCTACGTTTGGTCAGGGGGAGATACGCAGTATTTT,CASSYVWSGGDTQYF
TRBV14,few,TRBJ2-1,TRBD2,TGTGCCAGCAGCCAGCTCACCGGGACTAGCGGAAACAATGAGCAGTTCTTC,CASSQLTGTSGNNEQFF
TRBV19,-,TRBJ2-3,TRBD2,TGTGCCAGCAATGGACTAGCGGGGTCAGATACGCAGTATTTT,CASNGLAGSDTQYF
TRBV6-5,few,TRBJ1-4,-,TGTGCCAGCAGTTACTCGAGGAGGGGCCGTGAAAAACTGTTTTTT,CASSYSRRGREKLFF
TRBV7-8,-,TRBJ2-7,TRBD2,TGTGCCAGCACCAACGACGGGGGGGAGCAGTACTTC,CASTNDGGEQYF
TRBV4-3,-,TRBJ2-5,-,TGCGCCAGCAGCCACAACCTCGGGGGGCCGGGAGAGACCCAGTACTTC,CASSHNLGGPGETQYF
TRBV5-1,few,TRBJ2-7,TRBD2,TGCGCCAGCAGCTTGGTTACTAGCGGGAAGATCACCTACGAGCAGTACTTC,CASSLVTSGKITYEQYF
TRBV13,few,TRBJ2-3,-,TGTGCCAGCAGCTTAAGAGGCTACCAATCATCAGATACGCAGTATTTT,CASSLRGYQSSDTQYF
TRBV19,-,TRBJ1-5,-,TGTGCCAGTAGTAGTGAGGGGGTAAGCAATCAGCCCCAGCATTTT,CASSSEGVSNQPQHF
TRBV29-1,-,TRBJ2-3,-,TGCAGCGCCATGGGGAGTTCCACAGATACGCAGTATTTT,CSAMGSSTDTQYF
TRBV4-2,few,TRBJ2-7,TRBD2,TGTGCCAGCAGCAAGGGACTACTCTACGAGCAGTACTTC,CASSKGLLYEQYF
TRBV9,few,TRBJ2-7,TRBD1,TGTGCCAGCAGCGGACGTCCGGGACAGGGGGCATACGAGCAGTACTTC,CASSGRPGQGAYEQYF
TRBV19,-,TRBJ1-1,-,TGTGCCAGCACCCCCCTCGTCAGGGAGGAGAACACTGAAGCTTTCTTT,CASTPLVREENTEAFF
TRBV6-1,few,TRBJ1-2,TRBD1,TGTGCCAGCAGTGAAGGGACAGGGGATCATGGCTACACCTTC,CASSEGTGDHGYTF
TRBV6-1,many,TRBJ1-4,TRBD1,TGTGCCAGCAGTGAGGGGGGGACAGGGTCAGTAAAACTGTTTTTT,CASSEGGTGSVKLFF
TRBV25-1,few,TRBJ1-4,TRBD1,TGTGCCAGTGCGGACAGGGGGAGAGGGGCCAATGAAAAACTGTTTTTT,CASADRGRGANEKLFF
TRBV7-9,-,TRBJ2-3,TRBD2,TGTGCCAGCAGCTCCGGGCTAGCGGGACTTCGGGATACGCAGTATTTT,CASSSGLAGLRDTQYF
TRBV4-1,few,TRBJ1-1,TRBD1,TGCGCCAGCAGCCAAGGAGGTACAGGGGGCATGAACACTGAAGCTTTCTTT,CASSQGGTGGMNTEAFF
TRBV7-2,few,TRBJ1-1,TRBD1,TGTGCCAGCAGCTTAAAGGTCAGGGGGTACACTGAAGCTTTCTTT,CASSLKVRGYTEAFF
TRBV27,few,TRBJ2-2,-,TGTGCCAGCAGCAGGACACCAGCTGACACCGGGGAGCTGTTTTTT,CASSRTPADTGELFF
TRBV28,few,TRBJ2-7,-,TGTGCCAGCAGTTTCCTATTCTACGAGCAGTACTTC,CASSFLFYEQYF
TRBV4-3,few,TRBJ1-2,-,TGCGCCAGCAGCCAAGATATTGCCAGGCGATATGGCTACACCTTC,CASSQDIARRYGYTF
TRBV6-1,few,TRBJ2-3,TRBD2,TGTGCCAGCAGCCCAAGCGGGGGGCACACAGATACGCAGTATTTT,CASSPSGGHTDTQYF
TRBV2,few,TRBJ2-2,-,TGTGCCAGCATGGGCCCCGCCGGGGAGCTGTTTTTT,CASMGPAGELFF
TRBV27,-,TRBJ2-3,-,TGTGCCAGCAGCCAGACAGGAAATAGGGGCGATACGCAGTATTTT,CASSQTGNRGDTQYF
TRBV27,-,TRBJ2-2,TRBD1,TGTGCCAGCAGTTTATATCGGACAGGGGGGCAACCGGGCACCGGGGAGCTGTTTTTT,CASSLYRTGGQPGTGELFF
TRBV9,-,TRBJ2-7,-,TGTGCCAGCAGCGTAGGGTCAGGGTCCGCCTACGAGCAGTACTTC,CASSVGSGSAYEQYF
TRBV6-5,-,TRBJ1-5,TRBD1,TGTGCCAGCAGGTTGGACAGGAACAATCAGCCCCAGCATTTT,CASRLDRNNQPQHF
TRBV7-2,-,TRBJ2-1,TRBD1,TGTGCCAGCAGCTCGACAGGGATCTACAATGAGCAGTTCTTC,CASSSTGIYNEQFF
TRBV5-5,-,TRBJ1-4,-,TGTGCCAGCAGCTTGGGACCGGGTAATGAAAAACTGTTTTTT,CASSLGPGNEKLFF
TRBV29-1,-,TRBJ2-1,TRBD2,TGCAGCGTTTCGAGGTCGGGACTAGGCGGCAATGAGCAGTTCTTC,CSVSRSGLGGNEQFF
TRBV2,few,TRBJ1-2,TRBD1,TGTGCCAGCAGTACAAGCCTGGACAGGGGGTATGGCTACACCTTC,CASSTSLDRGYGYTF
TRBV6-1,-,TRBJ2-5,-,TGTGCCAGCATAAAACAGGGAGTAGAGACCCAGTACTTC,CASIKQGVETQYF
TRBV5-1,few,TRBJ1-3,-,TGCGCCAGCAGCGGAGGGCTCTCTGGAAACACCATATATTTT,CASSGGLSGNTIYF
TRBV27,-,TRBJ2-2,TRBD1,TGTGCCAGCAGTCCGACACAGGGGGCCGGGGAGCTGTTTTTT,CASSPTQGAGELFF
TRBV28,-,TRBJ2-5,-,TGTGCCAGCAGTTCCACGGGTTCCCAAGAGACCCAGTACTTC,CASSSTGSQETQYF
TRBV6-6,few,TRBJ1-3,-,TGTGCCAGCGACTCGCGAGCTGGAAACACCATATATTTT,CASDSRAGNTIYF
TRBV25-1,-,TRBJ1-2,-,TGTGCCAGCAGTAAGACAAAGGGGGGCTACACCTTC,CASSKTKGGYTF
TRBV2,-,TRBJ2-3,TRBD2,TGTGCCAGCAGTGACGCGAGCGGGGGGGCCGCAGATACGCAGTATTTT,CASSDASGGAADTQYF
TRBV27,-,TRBJ1-5,TRBD1,TGTGCCAGCAGTCGACGACAGGGGACTAGCAATCAGCCCCAGCATTTT,CASSRRQGTSNQPQHF
TRBV11-2,few,TRBJ1-5,-,TGTGCCAGCAGCTTAGGGGCTCAGGGGCATCAGCCCCAGCATTTT,CASSLGAQGHQPQHF
TRBV7-8,few,TRBJ1-2,TRBD1,TGTGCCAGCAGCTTTCCGGGACAGGGGGCCTGGGGCTATGGCTACACCTTC,CASSFPGQGAWGYGYTF
TRBV6-5,few,TRBJ1-1,-,TGTGCCAGCAGTTACTCTTCATGGACAGCCAACACTGAAGCTTTCTTT,CASSYSSWTANTEAFF
TRBV19,few,TRBJ2-2,TRBD2,TGTGCCAGTAGTAGGGGACTAGCGGTGAACACCGGGGAGCTGTTTTTT,CASSRGLAVNTGELFF
TRBV4-1,few,TRBJ2-7,-,TGCGCCAGCAGCCAAGATCAATTAGGAGGGATTTCCTACGAGCAGTACTTC,CASSQDQLGGISYEQYF
TRBV21-1,-,TRBJ2-3,-,TGTGCCAGCAGCACCCCTTGGGAGGGCACAGATACGCAGTATTTT,CASSTPWEGTDTQYF
TRBV2,-,TRBJ2-1,TRBD2,TGTGCCAGCAGGGAGCTAGCGGGGGGCCTCAATGAGCAGTTCTTC,CASRELAGGLNEQFF
TRBV7-2,-,TRBJ1-2,TRBD1,TGTGCCAGCAGCAGAACAGGGGGCGCCGGCTATGGCTACACCTTC,CASSRTGGAGYGYTF
TRBV6-4,few,TRBJ1-2,-,TGTGCCAGCAGTGACTCCGCAGGGTTCGGCTACACCTTC,CASSDSAGFGYTF
TRBV5-1,few,TRBJ2-1,TRBD2,TGCGCCAGCAGCCTCGGACTAGCGGGAGGGTACAATGAGCAGTTCTTC,CASSLGLAGGYNEQFF
TRBV30,-,TRBJ2-7,TRBD1,TGTGCCTGGAGCTTACCTGACAGGGCCGATTACGAGCAGTACTTC,CAWSLPDRADYEQYF
TRBV7-6,few,TRBJ1-2,-,TGTGCCAGCAGCGAACAGGGTAGAGGTGGCTACACCTTC,CASSEQGRGGYTF
TRBV4-3,-,TRBJ2-3,-,TGCGCCAGCAGCCAAAGAGGGGGGGGTTGGGGGGAAAGGCCAGATACGCAGTATTTT,CASSQRGGGWGERPDTQYF
TRBV30,-,TRBJ2-5,-,TGTGCCTGGACGGGGGTAGGGGAGACCCAGTACTTC,CAWTGVGETQYF
TRBV9,-,TRBJ1-3,TRBD1,TGTGCCAGCAGCTCAGGGGGCTCTGGAAACACCATATATTTT,CASSSGGSGNTIYF
TRBV10-2,-,TRBJ1-5,-,TGCGCCAGCAGTGAGTCGATAGGGAGGAACAATCAGCCCCAGCATTTT,CASSESIGRNNQPQHF
TRBV28,few,TRBJ2-7,-,TGTGCCAGCACCACAGGGACGCACGAGCAGTACTTC,CASTTGTHEQYF